This TCR beta chain is from a study of post-analysis software for immune sequencing data. Study information: Courses of disease covered relapsing-remitting, secondary progressive and progressive-relapsing multiple sclerosis.

Prepared TCR beta cDNA libraries contained unique molecular identifiers. T cells numbering about 0.9 to 11 million yielded roughly 0.5 million cDNA molecules. TCRdb re-derived calls from the PCR reads in MiXCR, one entry per CDR3 protein. The top ten hold under 30% of the sample, which has 150,000 or so distinct CDR3 sequences, under 40% seen once. Regarding the study as a whole: A significant reduction in normalized Chao1 diversity was observed in multiple sclerosis patients versus controls. About five TRBV segments, including TRBV5-6, TRBV5-1 and TRBV20-1, were more frequent in patients than controls.

Points on this clonotype: Its antigen is undetermined. Relative to the germline gene, one junction end is altered; a read error may explain this.

Per the germline V gene, CDR1 is SGHRS and CDR2 is YFSETQ. The CDR3 totals 13 residues. This TCR derives from a girl under 18 with multiple sclerosis. This specimen consisted of blood, obtained after autologous hematopoietic stem cell transplantation. V gene TRBV5-1 combines with J gene TRBJ1-5; D perhaps matches TRBD1 (5 bases). The CDR3 sequence is CASSLGPKQPQHF. The CDR3 bases are TGTGCCAGCAGCTTGGGGCCAAAACAGCCCCAGCATTTT. The full variable domain, its missing parts supplied by reference TRBV5-1 and TRBJ1-5, is KAGVTQTPRYLIKTRGQQVTLSCSPISGHRSVSWYQQTPGQGLQFLFEYFSETQRNKGNFPGRFSGRQFSNSRSEMNVSTLELGDSALYLCASSLGPKQPQHFGDGTRLSIL.